The next 2 T cell receptor beta chains were all read from a single sample in a study of T cell responses to AZD1222 COVID-19 vaccine. Using immunoSEQ multiplex PCR, the repertoire was profiled, and TCRdb retains in-frame clones only, with some absent. The sample yields about 130,000 clones, approximately 80% seen once. The material sequenced was peripheral blood, taken on day 0 of AZD1222 vaccination. The receptor source for this set is an adult in good health.

The genes are TRBV3-1 (or the pseudogene TRBV3-2) and TRBJ1-1; no firm D call. Trimming took 4 bases from V and 3 from J, leaving 15 bases between them. CDR3 length equals 15 residues. Germline V CDR1 and CDR2: LGHDT, YNNKEL (reference sequence). The CDR3 nucleotides read TGTGCCAGCAGCCCCGCGGTTGACCGCTACACTGAAGCTTTCTTT. Its protein product is CASSPAVDRYTEAFF.

In its sample, this clone was seen once. The chain has TRBV19 and TRBJ2-7; 7 bases align to TRBD1. V lost 0 bases, J lost 2 bases, and 10 bases stayed unmatched. This CDR3 is 17 amino acids long. From germline, CDR1 is LNHDA and CDR2 SQIVND (reference sequence). CDR3 amino acids: CASSIDTGTVGTYEQYF. The CDR3 DNA reads as TGTGCCAGTAGTATAGATACGGGGACAGTGGGGACCTACGAGCAGTACTTC.